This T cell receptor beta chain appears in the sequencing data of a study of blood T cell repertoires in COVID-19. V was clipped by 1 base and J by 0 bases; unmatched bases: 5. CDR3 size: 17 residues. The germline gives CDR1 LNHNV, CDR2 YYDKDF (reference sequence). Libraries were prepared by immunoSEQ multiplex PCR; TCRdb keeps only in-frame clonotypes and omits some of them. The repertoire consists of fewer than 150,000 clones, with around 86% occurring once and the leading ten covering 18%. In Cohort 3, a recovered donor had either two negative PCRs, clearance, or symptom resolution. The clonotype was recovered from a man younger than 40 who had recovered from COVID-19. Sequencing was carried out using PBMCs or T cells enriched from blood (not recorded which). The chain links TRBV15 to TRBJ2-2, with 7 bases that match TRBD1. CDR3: CATSRGGTVANTGELFF. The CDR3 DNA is TGTGCCACCAGCAGAGGTGGGACAGTCGCGAACACCGGGGAGCTGTTTTTT.